The 19 T cell receptor beta chains presented below share a single source sample, sequenced in a study of blood T cell repertoires in COVID-19. Clones were read by immunoSEQ multiplex PCR, and TCRdb kept only the in-frame ones, dropping some. The sample has 310,000 or so clones, approximately 84% seen once. The sequencing sample was made of PBMCs or T cells enriched from blood (not recorded which). These receptors came from a woman under 30 who had recovered from COVID-19.

The V call is TRBV28, the J call TRBJ2-7; 10 bases align to TRBD1. The CDR3 extends over 15 amino acids. The germline V gene encodes CDR1 MDHEN and CDR2 SYDVKM. V shed 5 bases and J 5 bases; nucleotides not matched to a gene: 9. The CDR3 is CASSLTRTGGDEQYF. CDR3 nucleotide sequence: TGTGCCAGCAGTCTTACACGGACAGGGGGGGACGAGCAGTACTTC.

This clone has only one observation. This chain joins TRBV19 and TRBJ2-2; TRBD1 might be the D (7 bases). The CDR3 has 16 amino acids. Germline V gene lookup returns CDR1 LNHDA and CDR2 SQIVND (reference sequence). Between the trimmed V and J ends, which lost 11 bases and 0 bases, there was a span of 19 bases. The CDR3 DNA sequence: TGTGCCGCAAATGGAGGGACAGCCGCGAACACCGGGGAGCTGTTTTTT. Its protein is CAANGGTAANTGELFF. Full variable domain (remainder filled in from reference TRBV19 and TRBJ2-2): DGGITQSPKYLFRKEGQNVTLSCEQNLNHDAMYWYRQDPGQGLRLIYYSQIVNDFQKGDIAEGYSVSREKKESFPLTVTSAQKNPTAFYLCAANGGTAANTGELFFGEGSRLTVL.

V is TRBV2 and J is TRBJ2-5, with TRBD1 matching 10 bases. Trimming removed 4 bases from V and 5 bases from J; junction bases left unmatched: 4. The CDR3 extends over 14 amino acids. Germline-derived CDR1 and CDR2 are SNHLY and FYNNEI. CDR3 nucleotide sequence: TGTGCCAGCAGTGGGGACAGGGGCTGGGAGACCCAGTACTTC. This encodes CASSGDRGWETQYF.

The V call is TRBV28, the J call TRBJ1-1, with 7 nucleotides matching TRBD1. Germline V gene lookup returns CDR1 MDHEN and CDR2 SYDVKM. CDR3 length equals 17 residues. Trimming at V came to 6 bases and at J to 0 bases, leaving 13 bases not matched to a gene. The CDR3 protein is CASSLPGGGMVNTEAFF. CDR3 DNA sequence: TGTGCCAGCAGCCTCCCAGGGGGAGGAATGGTGAACACTGAAGCTTTCTTT.

The chain uses TRBV5-6 and TRBJ2-1; D possibly corresponds to TRBD2 (5 bases). V gave up 0 bases and J gave up 3 bases, with 13 bases separating them. The CDR3 covers 16 residues. Germline V lookup: CDR1 SGHDT, CDR2 YYEEEE. Here the CDR3 reads CASSLERRLGYNEQFF. The CDR3 coding sequence is TGTGCCAGCAGCTTGGAAAGGAGGTTAGGCTACAATGAGCAGTTCTTC.

The chain is built from TRBV12-3 or TRBV12-4 and TRBJ2-1; TRBD2 matches at 10 bases. Trimming removed 10 bases from V and 4 bases from J; junction bases left unmatched: 1. CDR3 length: 12 residues. In DNA, the CDR3 is TGTGCCAAGCGGGAGGGTTACAATGAGCAGTTCTTC. Translated: CAKREGYNEQFF.

This sequence joins TRBV24-1 and TRBJ1-2; 7 bases line up with TRBD1. Trimming cost V 4 bases and J 8 bases; bases outside gene matches: 9. Germline V gives CDR1 KGHDR, CDR2 SFDVKD. This CDR3 contains 14 residues. CDR3 in amino acids: CATSDYNGQEGYTF. In nucleotides, the CDR3 is TGTGCCACCAGTGACTATAACGGACAGGAAGGCTACACCTTC.

The V call is TRBV5-1, the J call TRBJ1-4; D is perhaps TRBD1 (6 bases). CDR1 and CDR2 (germline): SGHRS, YFSETQ. CDR3 length: 14 residues. Trimming cost V 0 bases and J 11 bases, with 14 bases left between them. CDR3 DNA: TGCGCCAGCAGCTTGGGATCAGGGGAAGAGAAACTGTTTTTT. Protein sequence: CASSLGSGEEKLFF.

This chain connects TRBV15 to TRBJ2-5, with D unclear. Trimming shortened V by 1 base and J by 1 base, and 7 bases separated the two germline ends. The CDR3 has 14 residues. Germline-derived CDR1 and CDR2 are LNHNV and YYDKDF (reference sequence). CDR3 amino acids: CATSRGQVQETQYF. CDR3 bases: TGTGCCACCAGCAGAGGACAAGTCCAAGAGACCCAGTACTTC.

The gene calls are TRBV4-1 and TRBJ2-5; 8 positions match TRBD1. This CDR3 comprises 19 residues. Per germline, CDR1 MGHRA and CDR2 YSYEKL. The V segment lost 3 bases and the J segment 5 bases; nucleotides outside the gene matches: 20. CDR3 in amino acids: CASSQAIVNQGASWETQYF. CDR3 nucleotides: TGCGCCAGCAGCCAGGCTATCGTCAATCAGGGGGCATCGTGGGAGACCCAGTACTTC.

J is TRBJ1-1 and V is TRBV19; D uncertain. The CDR3 runs to 14 residues. Trimming cost V 3 bases and J 0 bases, with 8 bases left between them. Germline V CDR1 and CDR2: LNHDA, SQIVND (reference sequence). The CDR3 region has the DNA TGTGCCAGTAGTATCTCCAGGCTGAACACTGAAGCTTTCTTT. This codes for CASSISRLNTEAFF.

This rearrangement joins TRBV28 to TRBJ2-7; 8 nucleotides match TRBD2. The V gene end was trimmed by 5 bases and the J gene end by 3 bases; junction bases not matched to a gene: 12. The germline CDR1 and CDR2 sequences are MDHEN and SYDVKM. This CDR3 is 16 amino acids long. CDR3: CASSPSGTRVVYEQYF. The CDR3 DNA sequence: TGTGCCAGCAGTCCGTCCGGGACTAGGGTAGTCTACGAGCAGTACTTC.

V gene TRBV14 combines with J gene TRBJ1-6; D unclear. The CDR3 is 13 residues long. From germline, CDR1 is SGHDN and CDR2 FVKESK. The V end lost 2 bases, the J end lost 8 bases, and 7 bases lay between the germline ends. Here the CDR3 DNA reads TGTGCCAGCAGCCAACCCGGTCATTCACCCCTCCACTTT. It yields the protein CASSQPGHSPLHF.

This clone was recorded at least ten times. The gene calls are TRBV27 and TRBJ1-2; 7 positions match TRBD1. Losses at the gene ends were 3 bases for V and 7 bases for J; bases not matched to a gene: 5. CDR3 size: 13 residues. Germline V gene lookup returns CDR1 MNHEY and CDR2 SMNVEV (reference sequence). CDR3 in amino acids: CASSFRDSLGYTF. The CDR3 nucleotides are TGTGCCAGCAGTTTCCGGGACAGCCTTGGCTACACCTTC.

This clone was counted once. The chain has TRBV24-1 and TRBJ2-2; the match to TRBD1 covers 9 bases. V lost 12 bases to trimming and J lost 8 bases; unmatched junction nucleotides: 6. This CDR3 has 12 residues. Germline V gene sequence: CDR1 KGHDR, CDR2 SFDVKD. The CDR3 DNA follows: TGTGCCGCCGGACAGGGGTCGGGGGAGCTGTTTTTT. This codes for CAAGQGSGELFF.

The rearrangement uses TRBV10-3 and TRBJ1-5; D possibly corresponds to TRBD1 (5 bases). This CDR3 is 14 amino acids long. Germline V gives CDR1 ENHRY, CDR2 SYGVKD. V lost 1 base and J lost 7, with 11 bases in between. The CDR3 nucleotides are TGTGCCATCAGTGAGTTCTGGGGCAGCCAGCCCCAGCATTTT. Translating it yields CAISEFWGSQPQHF.

The chain recombines TRBV13 with TRBJ2-7; tentatively, D is TRBD1 (6 bases). Deletions cut 2 bases from V and 0 bases from J, with 8 bases between. Germline CDR1 PRHDT, CDR2 FYEKMQ (reference sequence). The length of the CDR3 is 14 residues. The CDR3 region has the DNA TGTGCCAGCAGCTTACAGGGGCTCTCCTACGAGCAGTACTTC. It translates to CASSLQGLSYEQYF.

This clone was counted between two and nine times. The J gene is TRBJ1-1, the V gene TRBV7-9; a possible D gene is TRBD1 (6 bases). The germline V gene encodes CDR1 SEHNR and CDR2 FQNEAQ (reference sequence). The CDR3 extends over 14 amino acids. V was trimmed by 1 base and J by 8 bases, leaving 14 bases between them. The CDR3 DNA follows: TGTGCCAGCAGCTTAGGCCTAGATGGGACAGAAGCTTTCTTT. It yields the protein CASSLGLDGTEAFF.

This sequence joins TRBV5-1 and TRBJ2-1, with 13 bases aligning to TRBD2. The V gene end was trimmed by 2 bases and the J gene end by 9 bases; junction bases not matched to a gene: 11. The germline gives CDR1 SGHRS, CDR2 YFSETQ. The CDR3 is 17 residues long. Here the CDR3 DNA reads TGCGCCAGCAGCTTCGGACTAGCGGGAGCCCTGCTTGGTGAGCAGTTCTTC. Translating it yields CASSFGLAGALLGEQFF.